This T cell receptor (beta chain) appears in the sequencing data of a study of human T cells and chemical hapten exposure. In the study overall: Reading of the patch tests, which applied 0.01% DPC to the upper back, occurred at 6 days.

Trimming stripped 5 bases from V and 1 base from J, with 9 bases between. Germline lookup yields CDR1 SGHRS and CDR2 YFSETQ. The CDR3 has 13 residues. This clonotype was picked up a small number of times. What it recognizes is unknown. Findings and caveats of the study: Counts of TCRs above 1 in 1000 frequency stayed unchanged with DPC sensitization.

TCRdb analysed the RACE reads with MiXCR anew, one entry per CDR3 protein. The sample holds some 180,000 distinct CDR3 sequences, approximately 20% seen once. Time point denoted: patch test 1, 2 weeks after DPC sensitization. As for treatment: therapeutic diphenylcyclopropenone sensitization with weekly scalp DPC. The material was whole blood, obtained in connection with sensitization to the hapten diphenylcyclopropenone (DPC). This chain links TRBV5-1 with TRBJ1-1, with D hard to call. The receptor was derived from a woman aged 45 to 65 with alopecia areata. Some clones in this sample may be carry-over from other donors' samples. This CDR3 is CASRRAQNTEAFF. The CDR3 bases are TGCGCCAGCAGGAGGGCCCAGAACACTGAAGCTTTCTTT.